The 3 T cell receptor beta chains given below trace back to one sample, sequenced in a study of blood T cell repertoires in COVID-19 (dated by TCRdb to about 2020). The receptor library was made with the immunoSEQ multiplex PCR assay. Sourced from immuneACCESS, this table was stored by TCRdb with only in-frame sequences that have V and J called. A share of the clones is absent; for the studies checked, an unresolved V gene accounts for under half, and the remainder has no known explanation. Here the sample has around 230,000 clones; 70% to 90% occur a single time. Of the sample, around 3.3% is held by the ten largest clones. The specimen sequenced was PBMCs or T cells enriched from blood (not recorded which). The receptors come from a woman aged 40-49 years with acute COVID-19.

The J gene is TRBJ2-3, the V gene TRBV11-3; TRBD2 matches at 7 bases. V dropped 4 bases and J dropped 3; count of bases not matched to a gene: 7. Germline assignment: CDR1 SGHNT and CDR2 YENEEA. The CDR3 has 15 amino acids. The CDR3 spells CASSSEAGTTDTQYF. The CDR3 region has the DNA TGTGCCAGCAGCTCGGAAGCGGGGACTACAGATACGCAGTATTTT. The whole variable domain, filled in from reference TRBV11-3 and TRBJ2-3, reads EAGVVQSPRYKIIEKKQPVAFWCNPISGHNTLYWYLQNLGQGPELLIRYENEEAVDDSQLPKDRFSAERLKGVDSTLKIQPAELGDSAVYLCASSSEAGTTDTQYFGPGTRLTVL.

This chain uses TRBV2 with TRBJ2-2; 9 bases fit TRBD2. The junction had 6 bases not matched to a gene; V was cut back by 6 bases and J by 1 base. The CDR3 is 16 amino acids. CDR1 is SNHLY, CDR2 FYNNEI, per germline. The chain's CDR3 is CASSALAGLNTGELFF. In nucleotides, the CDR3 is TGTGCCAGCAGCGCACTAGCGGGCCTGAACACCGGGGAGCTGTTTTTT. The variable domain in full, with the rest retrieved from reference TRBV2 and TRBJ2-2, is EPEVTQTPSHQVTQMGQEVILRCVPISNHLYFYWYRQILGQKVEFLVSFYNNEISEKSEIFDDQFSVERPDGSNFTLKIRSTKLEDSAMYFCASSALAGLNTGELFFGEGSRLTVL.

V gene TRBV9 combines with J gene TRBJ2-3; maybe TRBD1 (5 bases). Germline V gives CDR1 SGDLS, CDR2 YYNGEE. The V end lost 0 bases, the J end lost 2 bases, and 7 bases lay between the germline ends. The CDR3 covers 14 residues. CDR3 in amino acids: CASSVAGATDTQYF. For the CDR3, the DNA is TGTGCCAGCAGCGTAGCTGGGGCCACAGATACGCAGTATTTT.